Below, one T cell receptor beta chain is given with its context. This record belongs to a study of control samples from healthy donors and cancer patients. With V trimmed by 2 bases and J by 2 bases, 5 bases remained unmatched. This CDR3 is built from 16 residues. Germline V gene lookup returns CDR1 MNHEY and CDR2 SMNVEV (reference sequence). TCRdb keeps only in-frame clones here, not all; method: immunoSEQ multiplex PCR. The sample shows just over 150,000 clones, 85% to 95% of them seen only once. Sequenced input: blood. This clonotype was sampled from a woman between 40 and 55 years old in good health. The chain links TRBV27 to TRBJ2-7; 11 positions agree with TRBD2. CDR3 nucleotide sequence: TGTGCCAGCAGTTTACTAGCGGGAGGAATTGCCTACGAGCAGTACTTC. Its translation: CASSLLAGGIAYEQYF.